These 19 T cell receptor beta chains originate from one sample sequenced in a study of cytomegalovirus exposure and HLA in healthy donors. PCR employed 60 Vbeta and 13 Jbeta primers. Here immunoSEQ multiplex PCR was the method, and the copy in TCRdb shows in-frame clones only, minus some. The table shows approximately 200,000 clones, with about 74% occurring only once. The sample consisted of PBMCs. All receptors derive from a man between 35 and 55 years old in good health and CMV-seronegative.

The chain employs TRBV11-3 and TRBJ2-5; 8 bases fit TRBD1. Germline V gene sequence: CDR1 SGHNT, CDR2 YENEEA. The CDR3 extends over 13 amino acids. J gave up 5 bases and V 6 bases, and 5 bases lay outside the gene matches. The CDR3 DNA sequence: TGTGCCAGCAGTCAGACAGGGGAGGAGACCCAGTACTTC. Its translation: CASSQTGEETQYF.

The rearrangement joins TRBV28 to TRBJ2-2; 7 bases agree with TRBD1. V was pared by 3 bases and J by 0 bases, with 25 bases of the junction left unmatched. The CDR3 extends over 23 amino acids. Germline V gene lookup returns CDR1 MDHEN and CDR2 SYDVKM. The CDR3 DNA is TGTGCCAGCAGTTTTCCCATCTTAGGGGACAGCCGTCCCATAGAGTCGAACACCGGGGAGCTGTTTTTT. It codes for CASSFPILGDSRPIESNTGELFF.

The chain couples TRBV4-3 to TRBJ2-3; the D is unclear. Germline V lookup: CDR1 LGHNA, CDR2 YSLEER. The V end was cut by 0 bases, the J end by 6 bases, with 16 bases between. The CDR3 extends over 16 amino acids. For the CDR3, the DNA is TGCGCCAGCAGCCAAGATTTGGTTCGGCGAGGCGATACGCAGTATTTT. Protein: CASSQDLVRRGDTQYF.

V and J are TRBV27 and TRBJ2-1; 9 bases are a match to TRBD2. This CDR3 region has 14 residues. Trimming removed 8 bases from V and 3 bases from J; junction bases left unmatched: 5. CDR1 and CDR2 (germline): MNHEY, SMNVEV (reference sequence). The CDR3 loop is CASSGLANYNEQFF. The CDR3 DNA reads as TGTGCCAGCTCCGGACTAGCGAACTACAATGAGCAGTTCTTC.

V and J are TRBV19 and TRBJ2-7; 9 bases fit TRBD1. The germline CDR1 and CDR2 sequences are LNHDA and SQIVND (reference sequence). V gave up 9 bases and J gave up 7 bases; unmatched junction bases: 13. CDR3 length: 14 residues. Here the CDR3 reads CASRGKQGAREQYF. The DNA for the CDR3 is TGTGCCAGCCGTGGCAAACAGGGGGCGCGGGAGCAGTACTTC. Full variable domain (remainder filled in from reference TRBV19 and TRBJ2-7): DGGITQSPKYLFRKEGQNVTLSCEQNLNHDAMYWYRQDPGQGLRLIYYSQIVNDFQKGDIAEGYSVSREKKESFPLTVTSAQKNPTAFYLCASRGKQGAREQYFGPGTRLTVT.

The rearrangement links TRBV19 to TRBJ2-6; 12 bases align to TRBD1. CDR1 and CDR2 from the germline V gene are LNHDA and SQIVND (reference sequence). The ends lost 6 bases at V and 4 bases at J; junction bases unmatched: 10. The CDR3 is made up of 18 amino acids. The CDR3 protein is CASRRAGQGARGANVLTF. Here the CDR3 DNA reads TGTGCCAGTAGAAGGGCGGGACAGGGGGCCAGGGGGGCCAACGTCCTGACTTTC. Looking up the rest from reference TRBV19 and TRBJ2-6 gives the full variable domain: DGGITQSPKYLFRKEGQNVTLSCEQNLNHDAMYWYRQDPGQGLRLIYYSQIVNDFQKGDIAEGYSVSREKKESFPLTVTSAQKNPTAFYLCASRRAGQGARGANVLTFGAGSRLTVL.

The CDR3 region is CSAGGDYGYTF. In DNA, the CDR3 is TGCAGCGCCGGAGGGGACTATGGCTACACCTTC. This chain joins TRBV29-1 and TRBJ1-2, with a weak D call TRBD1 (5 bases). This CDR3 is built from 11 residues. From germline, CDR1 is SQVTM and CDR2 ANQGSEA. Trimming shortened V by 7 bases and J by 3 bases, and 9 bases separated the two germline ends.

The chain has TRBV7-8 and TRBJ2-2; 7 nucleotides line up with TRBD2. V was clipped by 5 bases and J by 6 bases; unmatched bases: 9. The CDR3 contains 15 residues. Looked up from germline, CDR1 is SGHVS and CDR2 is FQNEAQ. CDR3 in amino acids: CASSGGGRIAGELFF. The DNA for the CDR3 is TGTGCCAGCAGCGGGGGGGGGAGAATCGCCGGGGAGCTGTTTTTT. Full variable domain (outside the CDR3, taken from reference TRBV7-8 and TRBJ2-2): GAGVSQSPRYKVAKRGQDVALRCDPISGHVSLFWYQQALGQGPEFLTYFQNEAQLDKSGLPSDRFFAERPEGSVSTLKIQRTQQEDSAVYLCASSGGGRIAGELFFGEGSRLTVL.

The J gene is TRBJ1-1, the V gene TRBV5-1; D remains ambiguous. Germline CDR1 reads SGHRS; CDR2 reads YFSETQ. V was clipped by 4 bases and J by 0 bases, with 7 bases between them. This CDR3 is 13 amino acids long. Written as DNA, the CDR3 is TGCGCCAGCAGCCCAGTCCTGAACACTGAAGCTTTCTTT. This sequence encodes CASSPVLNTEAFF.

The CDR3 sequence: CASSLTGLGEDTEAFF. As DNA, the CDR3 is TGCGCCAGCAGCTTGACAGGGCTCGGGGAAGACACTGAAGCTTTCTTT. This sequence joins TRBV5-1 and TRBJ1-1, with D perhaps TRBD1 (6 bases). The V gene's germline CDR1 is SGHRS and CDR2 YFSETQ. The CDR3 sequence is 16 residues long. Trimming stripped 1 base from V and 3 bases from J, with 16 bases between.

This chain connects TRBV7-3 to TRBJ2-2, with 8 bases matching TRBD2. V lost 4 bases and J lost 3; bases outside the gene matches: 7. Germline V lookup: CDR1 SGHTA, CDR2 FQGTGA. This CDR3 has 16 amino acids. The CDR3 nucleotides are TGTGCCAGCAGCTCCGAAGCGGGAGTCGACACCGGGGAGCTGTTTTTT. Protein: CASSSEAGVDTGELFF.

The J gene is TRBJ2-7, the V gene TRBV6-5; 9 bases match TRBD1. Looked up from germline, CDR1 is MNHEY and CDR2 is SVGAGI. With V trimmed by 6 bases and J by 7 bases, 10 bases remained unmatched. CDR3 length: 14 amino acids. CDR3 in amino acids: CASSHAGTGKEQYF. Written as DNA, the CDR3 is TGTGCCAGCAGCCACGCCGGGACAGGGAAAGAGCAGTACTTC.

This clone was recorded only once. The rearrangement joins TRBV19 to TRBJ2-7, with 11 bases aligning to TRBD1. The CDR3 totals 16 residues. From germline, CDR1 is LNHDA and CDR2 SQIVND (reference sequence). The V segment lost 5 bases and the J segment 2 bases; nucleotides outside the gene matches: 8. In nucleotides, the CDR3 is TGTGCCAGTAGTTGGGTCCCGGGACAGGGGGCCTACGAGCAGTACTTC. Translating gives CASSWVPGQGAYEQYF.

The chain uses TRBV11-2 and TRBJ2-5; 8 bases fit TRBD1. With 3 bases clipped from V and 5 bases from J, the junction kept 2 bases outside the gene matches. Per the germline V gene, CDR1 is SGHAT and CDR2 is FQNNGV. This CDR3 comprises 13 residues. Written as DNA, the CDR3 is TGTGCCAGCAGCTTCCCAGGGGGCGAGACCCAGTACTTC. This gives the protein CASSFPGGETQYF.

V and J are TRBV29-1 and TRBJ2-5; D remains ambiguous. Judging by the DNA end, TRBJ2-7 fits better; the J call may be wrong. The CDR3 spans 14 residues. Germline V lookup: CDR1 SQVTM, CDR2 ANQGSEA. The CDR3 region has the DNA TGCAGCGTTTCTTTCGGAGACCCTAGCTACGAGCAGTACTTC. Protein: CSVSFGDPSYEQYF.

In its sample, this clone was seen a few times. The chain links TRBV5-4 to TRBJ1-5; D not resolved. This CDR3 is 13 amino acids long. V was cut by 4 bases and J by 6 bases, with 11 bases left in between. Germline V gene lookup returns CDR1 SGHNT and CDR2 YYREEE (reference sequence). This CDR3 reads CASSRGEGQPQHF. For the CDR3, the DNA is TGTGCCAGCAGCCGGGGAGAAGGTCAGCCCCAGCATTTT.

The chain combines TRBV30 with TRBJ2-2, with D maybe TRBD1 (6 bases). CDR1 and CDR2 (germline): GTSNPN, SVGIG (reference sequence). Between the trimmed V and J ends, which lost 3 bases and 5 bases, there was a span of 7 bases. CDR3 length equals 12 residues. The CDR3, as DNA: TGTGCCTGGAGGGACAGTACCGGGGAGCTGTTTTTT. Its protein is CAWRDSTGELFF.

The rearrangement uses TRBV6-6 and TRBJ2-7; 8 bases match TRBD1. Germline-derived CDR1 and CDR2 are MNHNY and SVGAGI (reference sequence). This CDR3 contains 13 residues. V shed 6 bases and J 4 bases; nucleotides not matched to a gene: 5. The CDR3 protein is CASRGTGLYEQYF. CDR3 bases: TGTGCCAGCAGGGGGACAGGCCTTTACGAGCAGTACTTC.

The chain recombines TRBV4-1 with TRBJ1-1, with 10 bases that match TRBD1. The CDR3 is made up of 17 amino acids. J gave up 4 bases and V 0 bases, and 8 bases lay outside the gene matches. The germline V gene encodes CDR1 MGHRA and CDR2 YSYEKL. The CDR3 DNA follows: TGCGCCAGCAGCCAAGATCCGGGACAGGGGATAGTCACTGAAGCTTTCTTT. Its protein product is CASSQDPGQGIVTEAFF.